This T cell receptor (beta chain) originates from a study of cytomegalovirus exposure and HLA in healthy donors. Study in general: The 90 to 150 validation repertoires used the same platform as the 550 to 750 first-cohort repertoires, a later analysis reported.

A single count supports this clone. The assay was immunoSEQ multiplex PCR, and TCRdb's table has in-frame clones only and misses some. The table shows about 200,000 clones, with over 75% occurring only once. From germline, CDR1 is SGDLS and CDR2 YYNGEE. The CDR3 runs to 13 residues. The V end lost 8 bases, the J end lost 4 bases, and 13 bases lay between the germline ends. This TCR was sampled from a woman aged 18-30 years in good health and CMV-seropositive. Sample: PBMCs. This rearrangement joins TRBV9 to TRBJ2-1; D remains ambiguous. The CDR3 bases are TGTGCCAGTTCGGGTCCTCCTTACAATGAGCAGTTCTTC. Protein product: CASSGPPYNEQFF.